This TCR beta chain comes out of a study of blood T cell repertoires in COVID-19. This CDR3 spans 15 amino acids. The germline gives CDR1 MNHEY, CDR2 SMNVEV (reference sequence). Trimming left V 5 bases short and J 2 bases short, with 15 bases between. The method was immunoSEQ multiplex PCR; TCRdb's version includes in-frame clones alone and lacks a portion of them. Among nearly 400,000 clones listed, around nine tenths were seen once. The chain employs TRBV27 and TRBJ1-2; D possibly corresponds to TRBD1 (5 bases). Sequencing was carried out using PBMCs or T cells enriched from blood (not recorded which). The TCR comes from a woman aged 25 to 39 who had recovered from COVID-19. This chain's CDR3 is CASSARGGGNYGYTF. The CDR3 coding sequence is TGTGCCAGCAGTGCCCGGGGGGGTGGGAACTATGGCTACACCTTC.